This T cell receptor beta chain is drawn from a study of shared clonotypes between healthy human individuals. About this clone: Antigen: not known.

Profiling relied on immunoSEQ multiplex PCR, and the TCRdb table lists in-frame clones only, not all of them. The sample shows 2 million to 2.5 million clones, 80% to 95% of them seen only once. Study outcomes and limitations: A generally larger estimated richness was seen in naive subsets than in memory subsets.

The V end was cut by 0 bases, the J end by 0 bases, with 12 bases between. CDR1 and CDR2 (germline): SGHAT, FQNNGV. The CDR3 length is 16 residues. The sample was naive CD4+ T cells from PBMCs. The subset here: CD45RA+ positively selected. The chain joins TRBV11-2 to TRBJ2-7; D call uncertain. This TCR was sampled from a man aged 18-30 years in good health. Some clones in this sample may be carry-over from other donors' samples. CDR3 in amino acids: CASSLDRVFISYEQYF. The CDR3 nucleotides are TGTGCCAGCAGCTTAGATCGGGTCTTTATCTCCTACGAGCAGTACTTC.